This T cell receptor (beta chain) was sequenced for a study of CXCR3-negative and CXCR3-positive naive CD8 T cells. This CDR3 contains 16 residues. Germline lookup yields CDR1 MNHEY and CDR2 SMNVEV (reference sequence). Some 300,000 cells per CD8+ T cell subset were flow-sorted in triplicate. Naive CD8+ T cells had a CD45RO-CCR7+CD27+CD95- phenotype. TRB cDNA libraries were made by UMI-labeled 5' RACE. TCRdb re-called the 5' RACE reads and catalogs CDR3 proteins one per entry, DNA excluded. The sample totals some 45,000 distinct CDR3 sequences. The sequenced sample was naive CXCR3- CD8+ T cells from blood. Described subset: CD45RO-CCR7+CD27+CD95- naive CD8+ T cells lacking CXCR3 (TNR3-). The rearrangement uses TRBV27 and TRBJ2-3; the TCRdb D gene call, TRBD2, has no DNA to confirm it. The TCR comes from a human donor in good health. Some clones in this sample may be carry-over from other donors' samples. CDR3 loop: CASSLLGLAGTDTQYF.